This T cell receptor (beta chain) was recovered during a study of beta chain features in type 1 diabetes. Sorting gave populations that all exceeded 95% purity. The investigators reverse transcribed all of the isolated RNA, so they sequenced expressed TCRB transcripts. Only in-frame clones appear in the TCRdb table, and some are missing; sequencing was by immunoSEQ multiplex PCR. The sample has roughly 240,000 clones; roughly 14% are singletons. V was pared by 3 bases and J by 9 bases, with 12 bases between. Germline V gives CDR1 SEHNR, CDR2 FQNEAQ (reference sequence). The CDR3 sequence is 13 residues long.

J is TRBJ2-1 and V is TRBV7-9; D not certain. The sample taken for sequencing was naive CD4+ T cells from blood. This sequence was found in a woman between 40 and 50 years old in good health. The chain's CDR3 is CASSFAPEFEQFF. The DNA for the CDR3 is TGTGCCAGCAGCTTCGCACCCGAGTTTGAGCAGTTCTTC.